This TCR beta chain was retrieved from a study of T cell clones after liver transplantation (dated by TCRdb to between 2018 and 2021). The study in broad terms: ITN030ST, the source of the samples, was a randomized trial that attempted immunosuppression withdrawal within 2 years of liver transplantation. As an antigen-independent comparator for donor-reactive sequences, third party-reactive TCRbeta sequences were also identified from pre-transplant MLRs. Of the eight recipients, a few were HCV-positive, while the remaining recipients had been transplanted for non-autoimmune, non-viral indications. Blood samples were collected pre-transplant, pre-randomization before withdrawal, and post-randomization after either full withdrawal or failed withdrawal. Tolerance was defined as complete immunosuppression withdrawal for at least one year with no rise in liver enzymes beyond twice the upper limit of normal. The subjects received no induction therapy and were kept on standard immunosuppression until randomization at 12-24 months post-transplant. The studied cohort comprised 8 liver transplant recipients, 3 classified as tolerant and 5 as non-tolerant. After a pre-transplant mixed lymphocyte reaction, TCRbeta sequencing was used to pinpoint donor-reactive T cell clones, which were subsequently tracked in post-transplant blood. Here is what the overall study found, with its caveats: When repertoire turnover was taken into account, detection of donor-reactive sequences was significantly reduced in 7 of 8 subjects for CD4 and in 8 of 8 subjects for CD8. Low numbers of available donor cells limited the measurable donor-reactive repertoire in a couple of subjects. In 5 of 8 subjects, circulating donor-reactive CD4 TCRbeta sequences decreased significantly after transplant, regardless of tolerance or HCV status. Conclusions were preliminary, limited by small, heterogeneous patient numbers and non-standardized post-transplant time points. A greater decline was seen for donor-reactive sequences than for third party-reactive sequences, suggesting partial antigen-specific deletion unrelated to withdrawal success. Without allograft tissue specimens, donor-reactive T cells may have migrated into the graft rather than being deleted.

High-throughput TCRbeta CDR3 sequencing of frozen genomic DNA was performed by immunoSEQ, including PCR amplification, mapping, bias correction and internal controls. Per the source publication's procedure: Productive rearrangements were kept, and unique TCRbeta sequences were defined by CDR3 nucleotide sequence plus V and J gene. A sequence counted as donor-reactive only if the sequence showed at least 5-fold expansion in CFSE-low cells compared with unstimulated pre-transplant cells and had a frequency of at least 0.01%. Minimum frequency thresholds were set for each subject based on the unstimulated sample with the lowest template count, ensuring at least 90% detection power. Repertoire turnover was measured by Jensen-Shannon divergence between the top 1000 TCRbeta sequences post- and pre-transplant. Two-sided Fisher's exact tests were used to test for changes in the detection of donor-reactive sequences. The source is immuneACCESS, and TCRdb retained only in-frame sequences with V and J called. Part of the clones is not carried over; for the studies checked, unresolved V genes explain less than half of this, and the remainder is unexplained. The V and J calls and clone size come from that table; D and trimming were worked out from the DNA. The sample table shows tens of thousands of clones, and around 93% are seen once. 0.8% to 1% of the sample is in the top ten clones.

This clone was observed once. There is no known antigen for this receptor. Base qualities are not recorded, but no much larger clone differs from it by a single base. Unstimulated PBMCs, after thawing, were stained for CD3, CD4 and CD8 and then FACS-sorted into CD3+CD4+ and CD3+CD8+ populations. All 8 studied subjects were randomized to immunosuppression withdrawal. The Qiagen DNeasy Blood and Tissue Kit was used for isolation of genomic DNA. The CDR3 has 13 amino acids, counting the end cysteine and phenylalanine. The DNA shown is the 39-base CDR3, in frame from base 1. V sheds 0 bases and J sheds 7 bases, leaving 7 bases between their ends. According to the germline V gene (reference sequence), CDR1 reads LNHNV and CDR2 reads YYDKDF.

The rearrangement joined TRBV15 to TRBJ2-1; the D gene is unclear. The origin of this receptor is a human patient who received a liver transplant. Following a transplant, some T cells may be graft donor cells, not patient cells. The material was CD4+ T cells from blood, obtained roughly 26 months after liver transplant. The bases read TGTGCCACCAGCAGAGATCAAGTAAATGAGCAGTTCTTC. Its amino acids are CATSRDQVNEQFF.